The sequence of this TCR beta chain was determined in a study of blood T cell repertoires in COVID-19 (TCRdb year 2020). With respect to the entire study: Samples covering the acute and convalescent phases of COVID-19 were provided by collaborators in the United States, Italy and Spain. The material from the prospective study consisted of cDNA or gDNA derived from T cells, B-cell-depleted T cells, or PBMCs. Deeply sampled blood TCRbeta repertoires from subjects exposed to, actively infected with, or recovered from COVID-19 were included in the dataset. The repertoires were released in a freely available public database meant as a resource for research on the immune response to SARS-CoV-2. The samples were drawn from the first 160 participants of the ongoing ImmuneRACE study and from 1,254 subjects provided by 6 global collaborators. Nearly every sample came with metadata listing a de-identified subject ID, COVID-19 status, age in years and sex. HLA class I and class II types, where available, came from metadata supplied by the sample provider rather than from assay-based typing. Results and caveats for the whole study, not just this receptor: How much clinical and demographic metadata was included differed by source and by participant, and the metadata was provided uncurated.

The cysteine opens and the phenylalanine closes a CDR3 of 15 amino acids. The entry retains the CDR3 DNA only, 45 bases that are in frame from base 1. CDR1 and CDR2 are read off the germline V gene (reference sequence) as MNHNY and SVGAGI. Ends trimmed: V by 5 bases, J by 7 bases; bases unmatched to a gene: 8. The immunoSEQ Assay, a bias-controlled multiplex PCR, was used to amplify TCRbeta CDR3 regions from genomic DNA. The authors processed their data as follows. Nucleated cell counts per sample were estimated from amplification of reference gene primers within the assay. Sequence reads were collapsed and filtered to measure the absolute abundance of every unique TCRbeta CDR3 rearrangement. For each sample, productive Simpson clonality was calculated as the square root of Simpson's diversity index over productive rearrangements. TCRdb mirrors the immuneACCESS table, restricted to in-frame sequences. Some clones are absent from its copies; in checked studies, under half trace to an unresolved V gene, and the reason for the others is unknown. The DNA gave D and trimming, while V, J and clone size come from that table. Present in this sample are roughly 140,000 clones, roughly four fifths of which were seen just once. The biggest ten clones account for around 8% of the sample.

A word on this clone: The clone's antigen remains unknown. Per-nucleotide qualities are absent, and no much larger clonotype sits a single base away.

The collaborating institutions used their own protocols to collect whole blood in K2EDTA tubes. Collaborator samples were shipped for TCRbeta analysis as frozen whole blood, isolated PBMCs, or DNA extracted from either sample type. This receptor chain uses TRBV6-6 and TRBJ2-1, with TRBD1 matching 10 junction bases. This TCR was sampled from a human donor in a cohort sampled during active COVID-19. The sequenced sample consisted of peripheral blood. The CDR3 protein sequence reads: CASSLRGQGLNEQFF. The nucleotides read TGTGCCAGCAGTCTACGGGGACAGGGGTTGAATGAGCAGTTCTTC.